Listed below are T cell receptor beta chains from one sample, sequenced in a study of cytomegalovirus exposure and HLA in healthy donors. Produced via immunoSEQ multiplex PCR; TCRdb's table is partial and in-frame only. This table has 100,000 or so clones, roughly 85% appearing once. The sample taken for sequencing was PBMCs. Receptor source: a man in his thirties or forties in good health and CMV-seronegative. Each CDR3 is given with its conserved first and last residue. D genes are given only for firm matches. Size is omitted from some rows. Given values are once, few, many or a class for expanded clones.

TRBD2	TRBV7-3	-	TRBJ2-3	TGTGCCAGCAGCTTAGGCGGGTCGCTAGCGGGAGGGGTCACAGATACGCAGTATTTT	CASSLGGSLAGGVTDTQYF
-	TRBV2	once	TRBJ2-5	TGTGCCACCCAAGGGGGTTTCCAAGAGACCCAGTACTTC	CATQGGFQETQYF
TRBD1	TRBV7-2	-	TRBJ2-7	TGTGCCAGCAGACTAGAGACAGGGGGCTACGAGCAGTACTTC	CASRLETGGYEQYF
-	TRBV13	-	TRBJ2-7	TGTGCCAGCAGCTTATTGGTAGACTACGAGCAGTACTTC	CASSLLVDYEQYF
-	TRBV7-8	once	TRBJ1-2	TGTGCCAGCAGCTCCTACAGGGTCCCTGGCTACACCTTC	CASSSYRVPGYTF
-	TRBV9	-	TRBJ2-1	TGTGCCAGCAGCCCGCACCGTGCTCGGGGGACGGAAGGTTTAAATGAGCAGTTCTTC	CASSPHRARGTEGLNEQFF
TRBD2	TRBV6-1	-	TRBJ2-7	TGTGCCAGCAAAGACTTACTAGCGGGGTTATACGAGCAGTACTTC	CASKDLLAGLYEQYF
-	TRBV28	-	TRBJ2-1	TGTGCCAGCAGTTTATTGGGGGGGCTTTACAATGAGCAGTTCTTC	CASSLLGGLYNEQFF
-	TRBV6-4	-	TRBJ2-1	TGTGCCAGCAGTGACTCTGGGGGGGGCCCTACCAATGAGCAGTTCTTC	CASSDSGGGPTNEQFF
-	TRBV19	-	TRBJ2-1	TGTGCCAGTAGTATAGGCGGGAATGAGCAGTTCTTC	CASSIGGNEQFF
-	TRBV4-1	-	TRBJ2-1	TGCGCCAGCAGCCAAGATTCCGGCAATGAGCAGTTCTTC	CASSQDSGNEQFF
TRBD2	TRBV15	-	TRBJ2-1	TGTGCCACTAGAAGAAACCCCGGGACTAGGGCCATGAATGAGCAGTTCTTC	CATRRNPGTRAMNEQFF
-	TRBV4-1	-	TRBJ1-2	TGCGCCAGCAGCCAAGGGGCCAAGGGGGACTACACCTTC	CASSQGAKGDYTF
-	TRBV28	-	TRBJ1-4	TGTGCCAGCAGTTTGGGGAGTGGCCTAGTCAGAAAACTGTTTTTT	CASSLGSGLVRKLFF
-	TRBV5-1	once	TRBJ2-3	TGCGCCAGCAGCGCAATTACAGGGCGCACAGATACGCAGTATTTT	CASSAITGRTDTQYF
-	TRBV30	few	TRBJ2-7	TGTGCCTGGAGTGGGGTTGGTAGCCGCTACGAGCAGTACTTC	CAWSGVGSRYEQYF
-	TRBV9	-	TRBJ1-6	TGTGCCAGCAGCGCCGTGACAGCGAATAATTCACCCCTCCACTTT	CASSAVTANNSPLHF
-	TRBV13	few	TRBJ2-7	TGTGCCAGCAGCTTAAATTTTCGGTTAGCCCCCGAGCAGTACTTC	CASSLNFRLAPEQYF
-	TRBV11-1	-	TRBJ2-3	TGTGCCAGCAGCTTAGCTCTTAGCGGTAATACGCAGTATTTT	CASSLALSGNTQYF
TRBD2	TRBV4-1	-	TRBJ2-1	TGCGCCAGCAGCCAAGATTACGCGGGGGGGAGGAATGAGCAGTTCTTC	CASSQDYAGGRNEQFF
-	TRBV19	-	TRBJ2-3	TGTGCCTCTCAGTACCCCGCCCCAGGGGTGACAGATACGCAGTATTTT	CASQYPAPGVTDTQYF
-	TRBV19	-	TRBJ2-6	TGTGCCAGTAGTATTCTTGGCGGGGCCAACGTCCTGACTTTC	CASSILGGANVLTF
TRBD1	TRBV9	once	TRBJ2-2	TGTGCCAGCAGCCCGGGACAGATAAACACCGGGGAGCTGTTTTTT	CASSPGQINTGELFF
-	TRBV7-3	-	TRBJ2-7	TGTGCCAGCAGCTTGAGTAGTACTTCCTACGAGCAGTACTTC	CASSLSSTSYEQYF
TRBD1	TRBV7-2	once	TRBJ1-5	TGTGCCAGCAGCCTAACAGGGGATAGCAATCAGCCCCAGCATTTT	CASSLTGDSNQPQHF
-	TRBV5-4	once	TRBJ1-2	TGTGCCAGCAGCCGGAACGGAATACTATATGGCTACACCTTC	CASSRNGILYGYTF
-	TRBV28	once	TRBJ1-5	TGTGCCAGCAGCCTGCTCGGGAGCGGTTATAGCAATCAGCCCCAGCATTTT	CASSLLGSGYSNQPQHF
-	TRBV9	-	TRBJ2-7	TGTGCCAGCAGCGTTTCGGGTGCTACATCCTACGAGCAGTACTTC	CASSVSGATSYEQYF
TRBD2	TRBV10-3	-	TRBJ2-7	TGTGCCATCAGTGAAGGCGGGAGTGATTACGAGCAGTACTTC	CAISEGGSDYEQYF
TRBD1	TRBV28	-	TRBJ2-2	TGTGCCAGCAGAGCCACGGCCGGGACAGGGGCGAACACCGGGGAGCTGTTTTTT	CASRATAGTGANTGELFF
TRBD1	TRBV30	-	TRBJ1-1	TGTGCCTGGATTGGGGACAGGGGGCACGAAGCTTTCTTT	CAWIGDRGHEAFF
-	TRBV21-1	-	TRBJ2-1	TGTGCCAGCAGCAAAGGAGCGGGAGGGCCCGCCCGGTCCAATGAGCAGTTCTTC	CASSKGAGGPARSNEQFF
-	TRBV5-1	-	TRBJ2-7	TGCGCCAGCAGCTTGGCTGAGGGTGGGACCTACGAGCAGTACTTC	CASSLAEGGTYEQYF
TRBD2	TRBV27	-	TRBJ2-1	TGTGCCAGTCAGGGACTAGCGAAATACAATGAGCAGTTCTTC	CASQGLAKYNEQFF
TRBD2	TRBV9	-	TRBJ2-5	TGTGCCAGCAGCGTGTCTAGCGGGAGACCAGAGACCCAGTACTTC	CASSVSSGRPETQYF
-	TRBV29-1	-	TRBJ2-1	TGCAGCGTAGACCGAGTTAACAGCAATGAGCAGTTCTTC	CSVDRVNSNEQFF
-	TRBV30	-	TRBJ1-3	TGTGCCTGGAGTGGAGGAACTGGAAACACCATATATTTT	CAWSGGTGNTIYF
-	TRBV6-6	-	TRBJ1-5	TGTGCCAGCAGTTACAAGACAAACAATCAGCCCCAGCATTTT	CASSYKTNNQPQHF
TRBD2	TRBV6-4	few	TRBJ2-2	TGTGCCAGCAAACCCACGGGAGGGACCGGGGAGCTGTTTTTT	CASKPTGGTGELFF